This T cell receptor (beta chain) stems from a study of T-cell reconstitution after alpha-beta-depleted transplantation in children. Using unique molecular identifiers, the investigators prepared the TCRbeta library. Each CDR3 protein gets one entry after TCRdb re-called the PCR reads with MiXCR. This sample carries under 750,000 distinct CDR3 sequences, roughly 23% of them seen once, and the ten largest clones take roughly 13%. General study points: By about two months after transplant, alpha-beta T cells reportedly arose from several hundred graft clones that had expanded. Several patients had high TCRbeta diversity at day 60; it came from surviving recipient T cells and thymic progenitors. By one year post-transplant, T-cell counts and diversity largely arose from T cells that were newly produced.

Trimming removed 6 bases from V and 6 bases from J, with 13 bases in between. The CDR3 contains 12 residues. Germline CDR1 SQVTM, CDR2 ANQGSEA. The table lists this clonotype with many counts. Its specificity is not known. The clonotype was recovered from a boy less than two years old who had a stem cell transplant for acute myeloid leukemia, so the T cells may come from the graft donor. Material: PBMCs, mostly from graft donor cells, obtained 360 days after TCRalphabeta/CD19-depleted stem cell transplant. The chain combines TRBV29-1 with TRBJ2-3, with a weak D call TRBD2 (6 bases). DNA for the CDR3: TGCAGCGTACACTCAACTAGCGATACGCAGTATTTT. This sequence encodes CSVHSTSDTQYF.